This T cell receptor beta chain comes out of a study of neurological immune-mediated disorders. V lost 5 bases and J 4 bases, leaving 15 bases between the germline ends. This CDR3 has 14 amino acids. Germline-derived CDR1 and CDR2 are SEHNR and FQNEAQ (reference sequence). In TCRdb, the 5' RACE reads were re-called with MiXCR into one record per CDR3 protein. The sample contains around 50,000 distinct CDR3 sequences, around 13% of which appear only once. Sample time point: longitudinal time-point 2. This clonotype was counted once. Just one base apart from a much larger clone, this may be a read error.

The rearrangement uses TRBV7-9 and TRBJ2-7; D remains ambiguous. The clonotype comes from a male donor with HTLV-1-associated myelopathy (HAM/TSP). The sample was PBMCs. As DNA, the CDR3 is TGTGCCAGCAGCCCGGACGGCGCCATTTACGAGCAGTACTTC. This translates into CASSPDGAIYEQYF.